Below, 22 T cell receptor beta chains from the same sample are listed, as sequenced in a study of tumor and adjacent non-tumor tissue in lung cancer. A modified ARM-PCR protocol with three rounds of nested PCR amplified TCRbeta. A single record per CDR3 protein comes from TCRdb applying MiXCR to the multiplex PCR reads. In the table there are around 99,000 distinct CDR3 sequences, about 64% of which are singletons. No cell sorting was done before RNA was extracted from the tissue. More than 3 cm separated this lung sample from the edge of the tumor. Sequenced input: distant non-tumor lung tissue. All receptors derive from a man in his 60s with non-small cell lung cancer.

This chain joins TRBV20-1 and TRBJ1-2; tentatively, D is TRBD1 (5 bases). Germline lookup yields CDR1 DFQATT and CDR2 SNEGSKA (reference sequence). There are 15 residues in the CDR3. V was trimmed by 0 bases and J by 4 bases, leaving 15 bases between them. CDR3 sequence (DNA): TGCAGTGCTAGAGATCGAGGCAGGGTACCCTATGGCTACACCTTC. This sequence encodes CSARDRGRVPYGYTF.

This clonotype was detected ten times or more. This chain joins TRBV28 and TRBJ2-7; 7 nucleotides line up with TRBD1. Germline V gene lookup returns CDR1 MDHEN and CDR2 SYDVKM. The trim removed 6 bases at V and 4 bases at J, leaving 12 bases unmatched. The CDR3 runs to 15 residues. The CDR3 sequence is CASSPFWDRAYEQYF. The CDR3 nucleotides read TGTGCCAGCAGCCCCTTTTGGGACAGAGCTTACGAGCAGTACTTC.

As for this clonotype: A read error may produce the germline difference seen at one junction end. The CDR3 region has the DNA TGTGCCAGCAGTTTGACAGGGAACAATGAAACTTTCTTT. Protein: CASSLTGNNETFF. V and J are TRBV6-2 or TRBV6-3 and TRBJ1-1; 7 bases fit TRBD1. The V gene's germline CDR1 is MNHEY and CDR2 SVGEGT. The CDR3 is made up of 13 amino acids.

Remarks on this clonotype: A read error may be the cause here, since a much bigger clone is one base away. No conserved phenylalanine or tryptophan ends this CDR3, so it is likely a read error. The V and J genes are TRBV5-1 and TRBJ2-1; D ambiguous. Per the germline V gene, CDR1 is SGHRS and CDR2 is YFSETQ. This CDR3 is built from 11 residues. The V end was cut by 5 bases, the J end by 7 bases, with 7 bases between. The DNA for the CDR3 is TGCGCCAGCAGAAGCGCGAATGAGCAGTTCTTA. Its protein is CASRSANEQFL.

Notes on this clonotype: Given a much more abundant clone one base away, this may be a read error. The chain couples TRBV7-9 to TRBJ2-1, with D unresolved. Germline V gene lookup returns CDR1 SEHNR and CDR2 FQNEAQ (reference sequence). This CDR3 has 16 residues. V was clipped by 9 bases and J by 0 bases, with 18 bases between them. The CDR3 here is CARSPETGSSYNEQFF. DNA of the CDR3: TGTGCCAGGAGCCCTGAGACTGGAAGCTCCTACAATGAGCAGTTCTTC.

This chain uses TRBV2 with TRBJ2-5; 11 nucleotides line up with TRBD2. CDR1 and CDR2 from the germline V gene are SNHLY and FYNNEI. Germline trimming cut 6 bases from V and 4 bases from J; bases unmatched to any gene: 10. The CDR3 runs 16 residues. The CDR3 sequence: CASSESGLAGSETQYF. The CDR3 DNA follows: TGTGCCAGCAGCGAATCAGGACTAGCGGGCTCAGAGACCCAGTACTTC.

This chain uses TRBV11-2 with TRBJ2-2; D gene uncertain. CDR1 is SGHAT and CDR2 is FQNNGV in the germline V gene. The CDR3 extends over 14 amino acids. The ends were cut back, 4 bases at V and 1 base at J, with 7 bases in the middle. CDR3 sequence: CASSSLMNTGELFF. CDR3 bases: TGTGCCAGCAGCTCTCTGATGAACACCGGGGAGCTGTTTTTT.

The gene calls are TRBV19 and TRBJ2-3, with TRBD1 as a possible D gene (6 bases). The CDR3 loop spans 15 amino acids. Trimming left V 6 bases short and J 2 bases short, with 15 bases between. Germline V gene lookup returns CDR1 LNHDA and CDR2 SQIVND (reference sequence). The chain's CDR3 is CASRTTGEVTDTQYF. The CDR3, as DNA: TGTGCCAGTAGAACGACAGGCGAGGTCACAGATACGCAGTATTTT.

The chain uses TRBV29-1 and TRBJ2-3; no reliable D call. Germline V gene sequence: CDR1 SQVTM, CDR2 ANQGSEA. The CDR3 covers 13 residues. V lost 1 base to trimming and J lost 4 bases, with 9 bases between them. The CDR3 protein is CSVEGLHPDTQYF. Written as DNA, the CDR3 is TGCAGCGTTGAAGGACTGCACCCAGATACGCAGTATTTT.

On this clonotype: Possible read error: a much larger clone is one base away. The chain is built from TRBV20-1 and TRBJ1-2; D unresolved. V dropped 0 bases and J dropped 5 bases, with 7 bases sitting between them. The germline CDR1 and CDR2 sequences are DFQATT and SNEGSKA (reference sequence). This CDR3 spans 12 amino acids. The CDR3 loop is CSARDPWYGYTF. The CDR3 coding sequence is TGCAGTGCTAGAGACCCGTGGTATGGCTACACCTTC.

This clonotype is judged medium-sized. The chain uses TRBV11-1 and TRBJ1-1, with D possibly TRBD1 on 5 matching bases. The CDR3 length is 14 residues. Germline values: CDR1 SGHAT, CDR2 FQDESV (reference sequence). Trimming removed 0 bases from V and 6 bases from J, with 11 bases in between. The CDR3 sequence is CASSLAGEKSEAFF. CDR3 DNA sequence: TGTGCCAGCAGCTTAGCAGGGGAAAAATCTGAAGCTTTCTTT.

Many counts were recorded for this clonotype. The chain employs TRBV5-5 and TRBJ2-1, with D tentatively TRBD1 (6 bases). CDR3 length: 15 amino acids. Per germline, CDR1 SGHKS and CDR2 YYEKEE (reference sequence). The germline V and J ends were trimmed by 5 bases and 0 bases, with 12 bases remaining between them. In nucleotides, the CDR3 is TGTGCCAGCAGGTCGACAGGCAGCTCCTACAATGAGCAGTTCTTC. It codes for CASRSTGSSYNEQFF.

Note on this clonotype: Mismatch with germline at one junction end may stem from a read error. The rearrangement joins TRBV11-3 to TRBJ1-1; perhaps TRBD1 as D (5 bases). The CDR3 consists of 15 residues. Germline CDR1 reads SGHNT; CDR2 reads YENEEA. The CDR3 sequence: CASSLGGTVNTEVFF. The DNA of the CDR3 is TGTGCCAGCAGCTTAGGAGGGACGGTGAACACTGAAGTTTTCTTT.

Concerning this clonotype itself: One junction end disagrees with the germline gene, perhaps due to a read error. The genes are TRBV12-3 or TRBV12-4 and TRBJ2-7; D not certain. This CDR3 comprises 14 residues. CDR3 residues: CVSSLFTISYEQYF. CDR3 nucleotides: TGTGTCAGCAGTTTATTCACGATCTCCTACGAGCAGTATTTC.

Worth noting for this clonotype: The junction departs from the called germline gene at one end, perhaps through a read error. V and J are TRBV29-1 and TRBJ2-1, with a possible D match to TRBD1 (6 bases). The CDR3 spans 16 residues. Germline CDR1 reads SQVTM; CDR2 reads ANQGSEA. In DNA form, the CDR3 reads TGCGGCGCTTACGAGGCCACACAGGGTGGCATGGGTGAGCAATTCTTC. Protein sequence: CGAYEATQGGMGEQFF.

This clonotype was observed a few times. Possible read error: a much larger clone is one base away. V and J are TRBV6-2 or TRBV6-3 and TRBJ2-7; D is perhaps TRBD2 (5 bases). The CDR3 is 14 amino acids. V lost 8 bases and J lost 0, with 14 bases in between. The V gene's germline CDR1 is MNHEY and CDR2 SVGEGT. The CDR3 is CASGNGESSYEQYF. DNA of the CDR3: TGTGCCAGCGGTAACGGGGAGAGCTCCTACGAGCAGTACTTC.

This clonotype was observed many times. This chain uses TRBV4-2 with TRBJ2-1; D ambiguous. The CDR3 totals 15 residues. Germline V gene sequence: CDR1 LGHNA, CDR2 YNFKEQ. The ends were cut back, 1 base at V and 9 bases at J, with 16 bases in the middle. CDR3 in amino acids: CASSQGGRQDGEQFF. CDR3 DNA sequence: TGTGCCAGCAGCCAAGGGGGTCGGCAGGATGGTGAGCAGTTCTTC.

Comments on this clonotype: The germline gene is not matched at one end of the junction; a read error may be the cause. The chain combines TRBV6-2 or TRBV6-3 with TRBJ2-7; D not certain. This CDR3 is built from 13 residues. Germline assignment: CDR1 MNHEY and CDR2 SVGEGT. The CDR3, as DNA: TGTACCAGCAGTTACGCAGATTCCTACGAGCAGTACTTC. Encoded protein: CTSSYADSYEQYF.

This chain joins TRBV20-1 and TRBJ2-5, with 7 bases matching TRBD2. Looked up from germline, CDR1 is DFQATT and CDR2 is SNEGSKA (reference sequence). CDR3 length: 18 amino acids. V lost 6 bases, J lost 7 bases, and 26 bases stayed unmatched. CDR3 sequence reads: CSAAPGGLTSAPSGTQYF. CDR3 DNA sequence: TGCAGTGCGGCTCCAGGCGGACTCACTAGCGCCCCGAGCGGGACCCAGTACTTC.

For this clonotype: Since no conserved phenylalanine or tryptophan closes the CDR3, a read error is the likely cause. The rearrangement links TRBV4-3 to TRBJ1-2; D gene ambiguous. The CDR3 totals 14 residues. The ends were cut back, 0 bases at V and 8 bases at J, with 13 bases in the middle. Germline V gene lookup returns CDR1 LGHNA and CDR2 YSLEER. The chain's CDR3 is CASSQDPPAKGYTL. CDR3 DNA sequence: TGCGCCAGCAGCCAAGATCCGCCAGCTAAAGGCTACACCCTC.

About this clonotype itself: The germline gene is not matched at one end of the junction; a read error may be the cause. The CDR3 nucleotides read TGTGTCAGCAGTGAAGCTAACCACAATGAGCAGTTCTTC. Translated, it gives CVSSEANHNEQFF. This sequence joins TRBV6-1 and TRBJ2-1; D unclear. From germline, CDR1 is MNHNS and CDR2 SASEGT. This CDR3 comprises 13 residues.

With regard to this clonotype: The junction departs from the called germline gene at one end, perhaps through a read error. V and J are TRBV6-1 and TRBJ2-1; D is uncertain. CDR3 size: 13 residues. The germline gives CDR1 MNHNS, CDR2 SASEGT. The CDR3 coding sequence is TGTGCCAACAGTCCAAACACCTACAATGAGCAATTCTTC. It encodes CANSPNTYNEQFF.